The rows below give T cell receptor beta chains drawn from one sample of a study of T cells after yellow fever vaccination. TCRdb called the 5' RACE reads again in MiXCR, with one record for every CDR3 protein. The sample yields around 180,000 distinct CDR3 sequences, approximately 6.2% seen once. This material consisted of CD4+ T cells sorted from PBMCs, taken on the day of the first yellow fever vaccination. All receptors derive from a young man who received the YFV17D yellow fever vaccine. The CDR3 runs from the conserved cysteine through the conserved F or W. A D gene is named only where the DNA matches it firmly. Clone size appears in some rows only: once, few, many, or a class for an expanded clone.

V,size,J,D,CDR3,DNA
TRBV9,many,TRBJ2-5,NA,CASSVGFGTEFQETQYF,TGTGCCAGCAGCGTGGGCTTCGGGACCGAATTCCAAGAGACCCAGTACTTC
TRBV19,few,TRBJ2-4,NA,CATTGIAKNIQYF,TGTGCCACCACGGGGATAGCCAAAAACATTCAGTACTTC
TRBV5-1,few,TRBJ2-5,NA,CASSSTGFQETQYF,TGCGCCAGCAGCTCAACAGGTTTCCAAGAGACCCAGTACTTC
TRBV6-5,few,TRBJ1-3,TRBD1,CASSLQGAEGNTIYF,TGTGCCAGCAGTTTACAGGGGGCGGAAGGAAACACCATATATTTT
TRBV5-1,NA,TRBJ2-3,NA,CASSLSNTQYF,TGCGCCAGCAGCTTGTCAAATACGCAGTATTTT
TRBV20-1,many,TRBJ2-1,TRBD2,CSARVTGTSGGSYNEQFF,TGCAGTGCTAGAGTGACCGGGACTAGCGGGGGCTCCTACAATGAGCAGTTCTTC
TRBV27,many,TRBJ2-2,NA,CASSLRGTNTGELFF,TGTGCCAGCAGTCTAAGAGGAACGAACACCGGGGAGCTGTTTTTT
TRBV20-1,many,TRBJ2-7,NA,CSARDEGKGVSYEQYF,TGCAGTGCTAGAGATGAGGGAAAGGGGGTAAGCTACGAGCAGTACTTC
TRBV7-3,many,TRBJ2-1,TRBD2,CASSPTSGGAVYNEQFF,TGTGCCAGCAGCCCGACTAGCGGGGGGGCGGTTTACAATGAGCAGTTCTTC
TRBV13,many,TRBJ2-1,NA,CASSFSPNEQFF,TGTGCCAGCAGCTTTTCTCCCAATGAGCAGTTCTTC
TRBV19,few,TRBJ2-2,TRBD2,CASSIASGGTNTGELFF,TGTGCCAGTAGTATCGCTAGCGGGGGGACGAACACCGGGGAGCTGTTTTTT
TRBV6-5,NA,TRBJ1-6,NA,CASSYSGGGPYNSPLHF,TGTGCCAGCAGTTACTCGGGGGGGGGCCCCTATAATTCACCCCTCCACTTT
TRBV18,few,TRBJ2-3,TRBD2,CASSPKASGGRDTQYF,TGTGCCAGCTCACCAAAGGCTAGCGGGGGGCGTGATACGCAGTATTTT
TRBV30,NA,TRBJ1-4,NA,CACTPGQYATNEKLFF,TGTGCCTGCACCCCGGGACAATACGCAACTAATGAAAAACTGTTTTTT
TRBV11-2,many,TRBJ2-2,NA,CASSVTGNTGELFF,TGTGCCAGCAGTGTGACAGGGAACACCGGGGAGCTGTTTTTT
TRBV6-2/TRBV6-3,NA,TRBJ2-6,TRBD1,CASGRAGTGDSGANVLTF,TGTGCCAGCGGTCGAGCCGGGACAGGAGACTCTGGGGCCAACGTCCTGACTTTC
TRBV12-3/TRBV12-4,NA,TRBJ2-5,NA,CASTLGSIGYQETQYF,TGTGCCAGCACCCTGGGTTCCATTGGCTACCAAGAGACCCAGTACTTC
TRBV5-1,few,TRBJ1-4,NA,CASSADSTNEKLFF,TGCGCCAGCAGCGCAGATTCAACTAATGAAAAACTGTTTTTT
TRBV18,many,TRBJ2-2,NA,CASSTYNTGELFF,TGTGCCAGCTCAACATACAACACCGGGGAGCTGTTTTTT
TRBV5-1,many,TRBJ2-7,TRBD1,CASSLGGQGRSYEQYF,TGCGCCAGCAGCTTGGGTGGACAGGGGAGGTCCTACGAGCAGTACTTC
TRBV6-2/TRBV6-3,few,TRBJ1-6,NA,CASRPVQGSDSPLHF,TGTGCCAGCAGACCCGTTCAGGGATCGGATTCACCCCTCCACTTT
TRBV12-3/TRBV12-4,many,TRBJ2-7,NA,CASSQGNSYEQYF,TGTGCCAGCAGCCAGGGGAACTCCTACGAGCAGTACTTC
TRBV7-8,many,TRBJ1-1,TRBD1,CASSPYRGTEAFF,TGTGCCAGCAGCCCGTACAGGGGGACTGAAGCTTTCTTT
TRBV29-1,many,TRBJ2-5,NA,CSVVPDRETQYF,TGCAGCGTTGTTCCAGATCGGGAGACCCAGTACTTC
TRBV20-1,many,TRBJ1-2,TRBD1,CRGQGGANYGYTF,TGCAGGGGACAGGGAGGGGCTAACTATGGCTACACCTTC
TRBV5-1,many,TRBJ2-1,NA,CASSPGPGGNEQFF,TGCGCCAGCAGCCCCGGGCCAGGGGGGAATGAGCAGTTCTTC
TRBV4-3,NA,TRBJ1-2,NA,CASSREPGQQYYGYTF,TGCGCCAGCAGCCGAGAACCGGGACAACAATACTATGGCTACACCTTC
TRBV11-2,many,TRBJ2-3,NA,CASSPLPRRGASFADTQYF,TGTGCCAGCAGCCCCCTACCCCGGAGGGGGGCTTCATTTGCAGATACGCAGTATTTT
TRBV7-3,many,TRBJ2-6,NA,CASSSSVSGANVLTF,TGTGCCAGCAGCTCAAGCGTATCTGGGGCCAACGTCCTGACTTTC
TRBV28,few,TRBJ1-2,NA,CASSQSGENYGYTF,TGTGCCAGCAGTCAATCCGGGGAAAACTATGGCTACACCTTC
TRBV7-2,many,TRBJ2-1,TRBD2,CASSAPGGFNNEQFF,TGTGCCAGCAGCGCGCCCGGGGGGTTTAATAATGAGCAGTTCTTC
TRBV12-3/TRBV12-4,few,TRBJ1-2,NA,CASSSNVGGYTF,TGTGCCAGCAGTTCCAATGTTGGTGGCTACACCTTC
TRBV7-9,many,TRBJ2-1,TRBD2,CASSLSLAGAYNEQFF,TGTGCCAGCAGCTTAAGCCTAGCGGGGGCCTACAATGAGCAGTTCTTC
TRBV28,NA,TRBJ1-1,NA,CASSRPGINPGAFF,TGTGCCAGCAGTCGCCCGGGGATTAACCCGGGGGCTTTCTTT
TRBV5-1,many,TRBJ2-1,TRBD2,CASSRGTSGDEQFF,TGCGCCAGCAGCAGGGGGACTAGTGGGGATGAGCAGTTCTTC
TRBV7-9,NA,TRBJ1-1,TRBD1,CASSFSQGGTEAFF,TGTGCCAGCAGCTTCTCACAGGGGGGGACTGAAGCTTTCTTT
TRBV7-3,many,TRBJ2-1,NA,CASSIGPAPYNEQFF,TGTGCCAGCAGCATCGGACCCGCGCCTTACAATGAGCAGTTCTTC
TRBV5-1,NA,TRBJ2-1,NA,CASSLMDSYNEQLF,TGCGCCAGCAGCTTAATGGACAGCTACAATGAGCAGTTATTC
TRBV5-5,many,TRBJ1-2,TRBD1,CASSLDDRGYGYTF,TGTGCCAGCAGCTTGGATGACAGGGGTTATGGCTACACCTTC
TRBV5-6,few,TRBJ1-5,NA,CASSPSKGNPWYSNQPQHF,TGTGCCAGCAGCCCCTCAAAGGGCAACCCGTGGTATAGCAATCAGCCCCAGCATTTT
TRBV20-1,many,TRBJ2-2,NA,CSARRTVNTGELFF,TGCAGTGCTAGAAGGACAGTGAACACCGGGGAGCTGTTTTTT
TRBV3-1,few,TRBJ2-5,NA,CASSPSRQETQYF,TGTGCCAGCAGCCCTAGTAGGCAAGAGACCCAGTACTTC
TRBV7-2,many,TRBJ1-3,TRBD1,CASSFTGVVSGNTIYF,TGTGCCAGCAGCTTTACAGGGGTCGTGTCTGGAAACACCATATATTTT
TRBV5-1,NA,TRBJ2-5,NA,CASSLRPRGAEETQYF,TGCGCCAGCAGCTTGCGGCCGAGGGGGGCGGAGGAGACCCAGTACTTC
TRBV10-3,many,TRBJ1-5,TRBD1,CAISEPGQDNQPQHF,TGTGCCATCAGTGAGCCGGGACAGGATAATCAGCCCCAGCATTTT
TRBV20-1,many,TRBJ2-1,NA,CSARSALAIYNEQFF,TGCAGTGCTAGAAGTGCGCTAGCGATCTACAATGAGCAGTTCTTC
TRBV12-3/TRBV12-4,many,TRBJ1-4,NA,CASSYFGGEKLFF,TGTGCCAGCAGTTATTTTGGGGGTGAAAAACTGTTTTTT
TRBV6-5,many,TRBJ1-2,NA,CATYSLTGGHYGYTF,TGTGCCACGTACTCCTTGACTGGGGGACACTATGGCTACACCTTC
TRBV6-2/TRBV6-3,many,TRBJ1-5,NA,CASSYLAGQARNQPQHF,TGTGCCAGCAGTTACCTGGCAGGCCAGGCCCGCAATCAGCCCCAGCATTTT
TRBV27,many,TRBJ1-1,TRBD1,CASSPPQVDRGNTEAFF,TGTGCCAGCAGTCCCCCACAGGTGGACAGGGGCAACACTGAAGCTTTCTTT
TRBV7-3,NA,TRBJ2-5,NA,CASSPARGAETQYF,TGTGCCAGCAGCCCGGCCAGGGGAGCGGAGACCCAGTACTTC
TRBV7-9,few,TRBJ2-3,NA,CASSSGTGVADTQYF,TGTGCCAGCAGCTCGGGCACCGGGGTGGCAGATACGCAGTATTTT
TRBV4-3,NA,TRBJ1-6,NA,CASSQDYSPLHF,TGCGCCAGCAGCCAAGACTATTCACCCCTCCACTTT